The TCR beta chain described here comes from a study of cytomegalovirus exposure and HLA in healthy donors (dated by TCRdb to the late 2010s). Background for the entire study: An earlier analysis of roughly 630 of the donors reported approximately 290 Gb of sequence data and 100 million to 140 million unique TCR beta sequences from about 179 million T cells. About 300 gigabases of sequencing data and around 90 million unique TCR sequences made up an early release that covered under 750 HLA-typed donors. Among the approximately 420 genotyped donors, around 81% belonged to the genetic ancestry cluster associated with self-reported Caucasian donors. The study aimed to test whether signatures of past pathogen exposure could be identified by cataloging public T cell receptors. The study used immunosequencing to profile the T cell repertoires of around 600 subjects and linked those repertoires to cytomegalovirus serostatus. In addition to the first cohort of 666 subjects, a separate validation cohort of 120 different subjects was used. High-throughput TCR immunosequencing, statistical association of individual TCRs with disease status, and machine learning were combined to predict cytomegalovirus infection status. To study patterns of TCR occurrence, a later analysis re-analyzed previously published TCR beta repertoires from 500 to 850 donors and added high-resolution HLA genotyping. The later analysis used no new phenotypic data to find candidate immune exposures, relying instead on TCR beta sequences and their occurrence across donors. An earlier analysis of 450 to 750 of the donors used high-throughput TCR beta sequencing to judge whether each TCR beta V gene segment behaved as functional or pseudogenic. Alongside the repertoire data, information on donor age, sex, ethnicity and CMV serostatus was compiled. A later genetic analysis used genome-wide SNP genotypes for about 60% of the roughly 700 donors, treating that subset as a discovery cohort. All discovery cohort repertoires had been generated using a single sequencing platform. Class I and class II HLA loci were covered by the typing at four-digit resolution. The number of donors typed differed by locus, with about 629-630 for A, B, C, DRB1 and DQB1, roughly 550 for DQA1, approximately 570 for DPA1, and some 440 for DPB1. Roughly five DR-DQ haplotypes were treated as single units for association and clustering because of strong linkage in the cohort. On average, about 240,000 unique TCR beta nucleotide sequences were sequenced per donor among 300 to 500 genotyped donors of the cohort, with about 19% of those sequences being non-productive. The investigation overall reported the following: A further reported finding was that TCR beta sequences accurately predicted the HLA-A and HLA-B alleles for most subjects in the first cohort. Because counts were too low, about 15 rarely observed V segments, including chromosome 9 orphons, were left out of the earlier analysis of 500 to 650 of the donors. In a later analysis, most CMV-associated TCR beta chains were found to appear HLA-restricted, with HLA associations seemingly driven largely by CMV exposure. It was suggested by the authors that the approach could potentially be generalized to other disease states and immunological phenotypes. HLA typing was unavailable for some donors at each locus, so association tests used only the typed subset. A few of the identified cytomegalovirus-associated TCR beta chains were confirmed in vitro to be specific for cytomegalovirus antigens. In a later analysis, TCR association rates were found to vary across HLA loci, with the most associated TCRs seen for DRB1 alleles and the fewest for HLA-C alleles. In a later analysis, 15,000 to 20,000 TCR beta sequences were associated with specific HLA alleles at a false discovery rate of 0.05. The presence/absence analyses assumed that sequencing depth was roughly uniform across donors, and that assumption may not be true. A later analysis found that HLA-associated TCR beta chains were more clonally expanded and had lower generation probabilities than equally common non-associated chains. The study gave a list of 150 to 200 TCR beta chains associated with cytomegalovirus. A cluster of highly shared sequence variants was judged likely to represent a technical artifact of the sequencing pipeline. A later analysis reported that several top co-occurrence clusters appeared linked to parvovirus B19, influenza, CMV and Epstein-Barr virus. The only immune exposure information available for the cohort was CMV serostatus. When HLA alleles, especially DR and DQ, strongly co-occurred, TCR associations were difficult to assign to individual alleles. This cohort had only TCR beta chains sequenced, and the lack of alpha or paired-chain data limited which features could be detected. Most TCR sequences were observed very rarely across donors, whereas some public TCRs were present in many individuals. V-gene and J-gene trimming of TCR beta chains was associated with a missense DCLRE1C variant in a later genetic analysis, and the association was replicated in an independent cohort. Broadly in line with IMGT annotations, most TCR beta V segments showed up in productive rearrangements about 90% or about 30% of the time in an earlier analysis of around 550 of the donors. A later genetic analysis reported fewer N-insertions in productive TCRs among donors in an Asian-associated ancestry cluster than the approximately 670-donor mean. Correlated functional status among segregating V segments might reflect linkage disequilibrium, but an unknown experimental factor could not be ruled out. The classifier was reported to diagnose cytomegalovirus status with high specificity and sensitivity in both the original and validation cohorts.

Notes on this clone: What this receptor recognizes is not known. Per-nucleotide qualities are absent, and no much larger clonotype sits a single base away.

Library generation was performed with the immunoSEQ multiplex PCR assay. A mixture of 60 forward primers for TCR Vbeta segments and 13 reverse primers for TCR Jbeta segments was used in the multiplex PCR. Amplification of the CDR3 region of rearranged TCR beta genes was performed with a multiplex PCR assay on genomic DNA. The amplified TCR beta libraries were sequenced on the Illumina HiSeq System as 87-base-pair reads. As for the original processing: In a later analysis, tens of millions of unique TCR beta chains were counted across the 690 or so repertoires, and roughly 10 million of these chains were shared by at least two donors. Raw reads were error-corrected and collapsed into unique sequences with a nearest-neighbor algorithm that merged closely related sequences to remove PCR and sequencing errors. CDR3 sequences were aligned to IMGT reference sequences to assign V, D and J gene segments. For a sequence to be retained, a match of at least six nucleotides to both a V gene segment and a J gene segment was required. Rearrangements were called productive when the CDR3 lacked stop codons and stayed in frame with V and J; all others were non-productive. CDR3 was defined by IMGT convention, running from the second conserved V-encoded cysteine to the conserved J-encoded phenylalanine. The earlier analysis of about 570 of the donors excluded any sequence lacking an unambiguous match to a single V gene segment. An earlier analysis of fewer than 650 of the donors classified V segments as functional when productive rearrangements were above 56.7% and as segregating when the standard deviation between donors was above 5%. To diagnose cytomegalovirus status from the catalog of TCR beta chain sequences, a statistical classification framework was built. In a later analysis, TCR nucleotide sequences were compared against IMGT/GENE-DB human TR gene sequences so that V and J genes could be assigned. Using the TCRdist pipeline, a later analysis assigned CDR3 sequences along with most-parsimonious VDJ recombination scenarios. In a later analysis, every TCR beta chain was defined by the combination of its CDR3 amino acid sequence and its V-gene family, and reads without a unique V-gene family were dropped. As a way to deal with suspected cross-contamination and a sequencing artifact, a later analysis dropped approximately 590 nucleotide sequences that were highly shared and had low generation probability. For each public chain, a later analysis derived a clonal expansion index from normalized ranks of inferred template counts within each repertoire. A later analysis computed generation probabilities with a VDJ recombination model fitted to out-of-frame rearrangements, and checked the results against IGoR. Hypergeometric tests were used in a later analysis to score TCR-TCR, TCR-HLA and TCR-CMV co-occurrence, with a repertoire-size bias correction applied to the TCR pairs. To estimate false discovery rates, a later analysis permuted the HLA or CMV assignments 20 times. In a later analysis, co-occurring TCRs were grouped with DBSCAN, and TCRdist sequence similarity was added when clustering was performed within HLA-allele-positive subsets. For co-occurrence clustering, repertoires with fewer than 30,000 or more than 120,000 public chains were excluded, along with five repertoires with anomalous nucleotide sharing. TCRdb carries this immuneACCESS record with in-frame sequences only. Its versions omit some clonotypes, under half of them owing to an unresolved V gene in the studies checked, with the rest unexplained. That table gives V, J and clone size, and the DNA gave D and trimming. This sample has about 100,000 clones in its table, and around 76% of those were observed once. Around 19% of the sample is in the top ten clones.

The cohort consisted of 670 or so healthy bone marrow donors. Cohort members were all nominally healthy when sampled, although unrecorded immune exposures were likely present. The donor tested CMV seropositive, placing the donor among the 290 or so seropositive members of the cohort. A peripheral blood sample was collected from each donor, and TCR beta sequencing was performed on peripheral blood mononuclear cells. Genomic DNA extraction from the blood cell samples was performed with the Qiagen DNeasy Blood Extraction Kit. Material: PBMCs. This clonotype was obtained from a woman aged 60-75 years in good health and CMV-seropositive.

The CDR3 protein is CATSTQGGRTYEQYF. The nucleotides read TGTGCCACCAGCACCCAGGGCGGGAGAACCTACGAGCAGTACTTC. Recombination connected TRBV15 to TRBJ2-7; the central 7 bases match TRBD2. Counted from cysteine to phenylalanine, this CDR3 has 15 amino acids. Kept here is only the CDR3 DNA, which spans 45 bases and is read in frame from base 1. Germline trimming amounts to 4 bases on V and 2 bases on J, with 8 as the count of junction bases outside the gene matches. Reading the germline V gene (reference sequence) gives CDR1 LNHNV and CDR2 YYDKDF.